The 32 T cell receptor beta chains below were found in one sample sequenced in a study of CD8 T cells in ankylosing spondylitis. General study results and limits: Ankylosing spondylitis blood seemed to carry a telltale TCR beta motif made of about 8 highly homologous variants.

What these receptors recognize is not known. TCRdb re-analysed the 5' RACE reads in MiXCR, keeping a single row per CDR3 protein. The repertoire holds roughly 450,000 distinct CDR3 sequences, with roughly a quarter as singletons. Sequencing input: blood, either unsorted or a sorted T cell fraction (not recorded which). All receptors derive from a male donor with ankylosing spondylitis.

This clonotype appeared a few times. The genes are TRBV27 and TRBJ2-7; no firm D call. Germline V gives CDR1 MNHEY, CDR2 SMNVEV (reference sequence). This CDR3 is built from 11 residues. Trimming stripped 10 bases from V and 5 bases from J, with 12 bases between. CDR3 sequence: CANKGNHEQYV. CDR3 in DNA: TGTGCCAATAAGGGCAACCACGAGCAGTACGTC.

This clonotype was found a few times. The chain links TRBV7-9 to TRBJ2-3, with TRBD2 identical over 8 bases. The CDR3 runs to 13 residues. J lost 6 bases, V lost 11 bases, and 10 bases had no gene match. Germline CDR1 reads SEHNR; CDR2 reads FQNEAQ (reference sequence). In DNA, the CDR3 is TGTGCCGGGAGCGCGGGAGGCCGGGATACGCAGTATTTT. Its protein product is CAGSAGGRDTQYF. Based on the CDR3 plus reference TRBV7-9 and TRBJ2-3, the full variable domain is DTGVSQNPRHKITKRGQNVTFRCDPISEHNRLYWYRQTLGQGPEFLTYFQNEAQLEKSRLLSDRFSAERPKGSFSTLEIQRTEQGDSAMYLCAGSAGGRDTQYFGPGTRLTVL.

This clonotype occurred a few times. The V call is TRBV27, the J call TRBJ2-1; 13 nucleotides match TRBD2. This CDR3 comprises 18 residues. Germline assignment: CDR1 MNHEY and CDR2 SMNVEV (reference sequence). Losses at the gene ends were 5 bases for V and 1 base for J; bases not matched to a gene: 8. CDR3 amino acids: CASSRTGLAGRSYNEQFF. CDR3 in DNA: TGTGCCAGCAGTCGGACGGGACTAGCGGGACGGTCCTACAATGAGCAGTTCTTC.

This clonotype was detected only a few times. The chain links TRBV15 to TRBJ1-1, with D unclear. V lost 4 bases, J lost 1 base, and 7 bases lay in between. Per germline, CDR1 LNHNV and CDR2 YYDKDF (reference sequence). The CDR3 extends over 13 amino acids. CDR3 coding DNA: TGTGCCACCAGCATAGGGCCGAACACTGAAGCTTTCTTT. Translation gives CATSIGPNTEAFF. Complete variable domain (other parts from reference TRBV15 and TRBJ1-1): DAMVIQNPRYQVTQFGKPVTLSCSQTLNHNVMYWYQQKSSQAPKLLFHYYDKDFNNEADTPDNFQSRRPNTSFCFLDIRSPGLGDTAMYLCATSIGPNTEAFFGQGTRLTVV.

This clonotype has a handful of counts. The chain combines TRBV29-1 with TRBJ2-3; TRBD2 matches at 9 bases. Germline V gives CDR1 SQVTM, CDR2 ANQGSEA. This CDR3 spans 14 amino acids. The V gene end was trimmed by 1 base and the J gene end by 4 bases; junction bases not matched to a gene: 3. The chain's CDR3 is CSVEGTSDSDTQYF. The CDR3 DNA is TGCAGCGTTGAAGGGACTAGCGACTCAGATACGCAGTATTTT.

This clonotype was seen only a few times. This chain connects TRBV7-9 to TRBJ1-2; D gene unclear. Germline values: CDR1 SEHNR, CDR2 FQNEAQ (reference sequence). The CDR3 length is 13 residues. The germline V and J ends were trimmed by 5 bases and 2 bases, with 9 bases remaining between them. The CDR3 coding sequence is TGTGCCAGCAGCCGAACGGAGAACTATGGCTACACCTTC. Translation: CASSRTENYGYTF.

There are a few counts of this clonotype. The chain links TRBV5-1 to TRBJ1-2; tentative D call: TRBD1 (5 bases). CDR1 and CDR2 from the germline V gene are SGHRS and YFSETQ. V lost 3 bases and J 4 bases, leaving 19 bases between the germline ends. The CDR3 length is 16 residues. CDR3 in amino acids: CASSSPAGRARYGYTF. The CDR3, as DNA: TGCGCCAGCAGCTCACCCGCCGGCAGGGCCCGCTATGGCTACACCTTC.

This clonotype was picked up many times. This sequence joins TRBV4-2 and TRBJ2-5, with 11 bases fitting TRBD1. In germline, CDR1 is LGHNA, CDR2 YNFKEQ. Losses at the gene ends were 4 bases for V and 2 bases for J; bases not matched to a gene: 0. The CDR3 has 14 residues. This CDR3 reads CASSRDRGQETQYF. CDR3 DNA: TGTGCCAGCAGCCGGGACAGGGGGCAAGAGACCCAGTACTTC.

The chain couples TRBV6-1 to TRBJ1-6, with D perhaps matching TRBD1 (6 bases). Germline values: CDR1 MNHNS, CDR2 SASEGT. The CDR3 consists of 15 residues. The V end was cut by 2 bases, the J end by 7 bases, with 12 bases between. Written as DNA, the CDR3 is TGTGCCAGCAGTGAATTGAGGGGGGAAAATTCACCCCTCCACTTT. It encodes CASSELRGENSPLHF.

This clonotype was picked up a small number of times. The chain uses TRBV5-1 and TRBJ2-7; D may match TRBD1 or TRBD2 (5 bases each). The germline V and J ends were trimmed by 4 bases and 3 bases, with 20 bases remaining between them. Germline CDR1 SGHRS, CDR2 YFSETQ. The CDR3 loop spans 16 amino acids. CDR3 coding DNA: TGCGCCAGCAGCCTTGACGGCGACGGGGCTGTCTACGAGCAGTACTTC. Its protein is CASSLDGDGAVYEQYF.

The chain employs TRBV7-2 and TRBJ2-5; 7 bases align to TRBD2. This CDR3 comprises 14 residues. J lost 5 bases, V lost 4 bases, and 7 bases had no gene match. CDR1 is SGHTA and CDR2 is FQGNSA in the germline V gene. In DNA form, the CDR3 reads TGTGCCAGCAGCTCCCACAGCGGGGTGGAGACCCAGTACTTC. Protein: CASSSHSGVETQYF.

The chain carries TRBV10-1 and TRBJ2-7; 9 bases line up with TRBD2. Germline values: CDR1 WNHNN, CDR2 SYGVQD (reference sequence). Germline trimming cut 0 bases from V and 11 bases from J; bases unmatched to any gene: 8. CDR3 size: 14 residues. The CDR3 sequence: CASSESFRVAGEYF. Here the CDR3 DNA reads TGCGCCAGCAGTGAGTCCTTTCGGGTAGCGGGAGAGTACTTC.

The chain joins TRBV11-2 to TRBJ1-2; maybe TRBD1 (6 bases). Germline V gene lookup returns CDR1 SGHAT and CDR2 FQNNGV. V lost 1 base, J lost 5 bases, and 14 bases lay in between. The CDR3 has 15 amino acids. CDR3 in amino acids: CASSLGQAFSYGYTF. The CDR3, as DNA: TGTGCCAGCAGCTTAGGACAGGCCTTCTCTTATGGCTACACCTTC.

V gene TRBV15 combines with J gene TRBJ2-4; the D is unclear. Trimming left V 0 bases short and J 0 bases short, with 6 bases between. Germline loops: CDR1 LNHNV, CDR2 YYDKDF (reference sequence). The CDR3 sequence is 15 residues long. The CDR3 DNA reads TGTGCCACCAGCAGAGATCACAAAGCCAAAAACATTCAGTACTTC. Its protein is CATSRDHKAKNIQYF.

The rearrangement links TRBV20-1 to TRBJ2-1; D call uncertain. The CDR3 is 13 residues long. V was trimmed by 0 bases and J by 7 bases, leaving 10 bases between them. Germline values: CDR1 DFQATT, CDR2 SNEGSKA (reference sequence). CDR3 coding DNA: TGCAGTGCTAGAGAAGGCCAGAGGAATGAGCAGTTCTTC. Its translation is CSAREGQRNEQFF.

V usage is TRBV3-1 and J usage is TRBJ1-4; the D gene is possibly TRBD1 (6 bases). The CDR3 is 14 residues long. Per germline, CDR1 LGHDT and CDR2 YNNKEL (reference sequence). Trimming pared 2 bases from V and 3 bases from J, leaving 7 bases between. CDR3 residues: CASSQNRANEKLFF. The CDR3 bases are TGTGCCAGCAGCCAAAACAGGGCTAATGAAAAACTGTTTTTT.

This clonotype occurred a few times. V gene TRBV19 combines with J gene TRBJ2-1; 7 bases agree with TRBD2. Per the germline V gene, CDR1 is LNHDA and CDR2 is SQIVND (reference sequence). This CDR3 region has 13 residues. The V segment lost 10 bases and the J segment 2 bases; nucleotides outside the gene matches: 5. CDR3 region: CATSGGAYNEQFF. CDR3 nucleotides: TGTGCCACCTCGGGGGGTGCCTACAATGAGCAGTTCTTC.

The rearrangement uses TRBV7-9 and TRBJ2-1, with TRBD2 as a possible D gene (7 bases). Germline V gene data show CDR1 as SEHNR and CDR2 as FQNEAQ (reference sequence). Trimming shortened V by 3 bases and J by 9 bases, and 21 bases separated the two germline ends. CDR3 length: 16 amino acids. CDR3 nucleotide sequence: TGTGCCAGCAGCTTCTTCGGAGAGGGGGGGTTGGTTGAGCAGTTCTTC. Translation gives CASSFFGEGGLVEQFF.

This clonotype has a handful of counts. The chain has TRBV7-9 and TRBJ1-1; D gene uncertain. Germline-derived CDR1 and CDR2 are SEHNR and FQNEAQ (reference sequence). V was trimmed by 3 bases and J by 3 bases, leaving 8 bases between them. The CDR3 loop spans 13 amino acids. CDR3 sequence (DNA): TGTGCCAGCAGCTTTGATGGGGACACTGAAGCTTTCTTT. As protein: CASSFDGDTEAFF.

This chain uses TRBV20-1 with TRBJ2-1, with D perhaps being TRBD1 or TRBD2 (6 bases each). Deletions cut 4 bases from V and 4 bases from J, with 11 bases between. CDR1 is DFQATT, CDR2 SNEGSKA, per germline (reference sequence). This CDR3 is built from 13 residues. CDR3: CSANRAGYNEQFF. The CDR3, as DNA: TGCAGTGCTAACAGGGCGGGATACAATGAGCAGTTCTTC.

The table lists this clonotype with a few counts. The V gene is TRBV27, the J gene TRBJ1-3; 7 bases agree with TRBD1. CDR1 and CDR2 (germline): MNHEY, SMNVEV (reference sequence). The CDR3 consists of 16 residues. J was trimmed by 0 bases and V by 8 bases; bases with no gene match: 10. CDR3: CASALQGEYSGNTIYF. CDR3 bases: TGTGCCAGCGCTCTTCAGGGGGAATACTCTGGAAACACCATATATTTT.

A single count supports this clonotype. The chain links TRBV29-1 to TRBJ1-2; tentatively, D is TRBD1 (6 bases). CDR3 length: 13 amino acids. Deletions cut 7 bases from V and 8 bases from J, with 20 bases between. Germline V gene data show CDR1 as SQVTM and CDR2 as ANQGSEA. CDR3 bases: TGCAGCGCCCTTGCACAGGGAGGAGGAGGCTACACCTTC. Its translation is CSALAQGGGGYTF.

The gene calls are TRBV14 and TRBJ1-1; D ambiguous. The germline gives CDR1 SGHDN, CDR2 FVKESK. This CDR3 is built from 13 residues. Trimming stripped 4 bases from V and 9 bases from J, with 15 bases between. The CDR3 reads CASSRPAPGQAFF. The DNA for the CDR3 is TGTGCCAGCAGCCGCCCGGCTCCCGGGCAAGCTTTCTTT.

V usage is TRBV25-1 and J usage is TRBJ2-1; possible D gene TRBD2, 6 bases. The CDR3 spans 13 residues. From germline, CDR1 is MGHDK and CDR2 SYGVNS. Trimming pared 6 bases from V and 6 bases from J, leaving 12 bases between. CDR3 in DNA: TGTGCCAGCAGGGGCGGGACGGGCAATGAGCAGTTCTTC. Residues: CASRGGTGNEQFF.

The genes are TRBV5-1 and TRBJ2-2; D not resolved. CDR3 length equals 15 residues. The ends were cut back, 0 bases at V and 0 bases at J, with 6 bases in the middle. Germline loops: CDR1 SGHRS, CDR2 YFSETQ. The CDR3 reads CASSLDNANTGELFF. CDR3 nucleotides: TGCGCCAGCAGCTTGGACAACGCGAACACCGGGGAGCTGTTTTTT.

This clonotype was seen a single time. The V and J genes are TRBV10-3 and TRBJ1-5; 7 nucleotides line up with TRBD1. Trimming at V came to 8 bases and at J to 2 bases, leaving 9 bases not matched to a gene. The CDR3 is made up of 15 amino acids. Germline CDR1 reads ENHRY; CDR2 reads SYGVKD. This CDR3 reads CAIAPDREGNQPQHF. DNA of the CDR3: TGTGCCATCGCCCCAGACAGGGAGGGCAATCAGCCCCAGCATTTT.

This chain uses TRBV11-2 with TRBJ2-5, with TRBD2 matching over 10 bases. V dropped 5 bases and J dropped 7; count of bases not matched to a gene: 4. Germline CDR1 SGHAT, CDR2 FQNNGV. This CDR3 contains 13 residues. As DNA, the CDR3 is TGTGCCAGCAGCCTAGCGGGAGCGGTGACCCAGTACTTC. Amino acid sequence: CASSLAGAVTQYF.

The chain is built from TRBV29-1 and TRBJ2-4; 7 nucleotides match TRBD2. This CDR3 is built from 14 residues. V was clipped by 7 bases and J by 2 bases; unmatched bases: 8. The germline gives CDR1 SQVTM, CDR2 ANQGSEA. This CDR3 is CSAQGGSPKNIQYF. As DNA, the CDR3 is TGCAGCGCCCAAGGCGGGAGTCCCAAAAACATTCAGTACTTC. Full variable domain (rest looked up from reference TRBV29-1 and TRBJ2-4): SAVISQKPSRDICQRGTSLTIQCQVDSQVTMMFWYRQQPGQSLTLIATANQGSEATYESGFVIDKFPISRPNLTFSTLTVSNMSPEDSSIYLCSAQGGSPKNIQYFGAGTRLSVL.

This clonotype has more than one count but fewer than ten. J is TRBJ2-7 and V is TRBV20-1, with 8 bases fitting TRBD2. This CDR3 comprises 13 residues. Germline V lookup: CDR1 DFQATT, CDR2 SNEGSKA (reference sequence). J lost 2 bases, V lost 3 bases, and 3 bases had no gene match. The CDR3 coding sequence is TGCAGTGCTAGCTTAGCGGGAACCTACGAGCAGTACTTC. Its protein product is CSASLAGTYEQYF.

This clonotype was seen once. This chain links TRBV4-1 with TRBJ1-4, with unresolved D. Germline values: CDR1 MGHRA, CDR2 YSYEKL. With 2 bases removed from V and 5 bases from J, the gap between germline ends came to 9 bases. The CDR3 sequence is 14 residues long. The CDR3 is CASSQPTGNEKLFF. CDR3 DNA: TGCGCCAGCAGCCAACCAACCGGGAATGAAAAACTGTTTTTT.

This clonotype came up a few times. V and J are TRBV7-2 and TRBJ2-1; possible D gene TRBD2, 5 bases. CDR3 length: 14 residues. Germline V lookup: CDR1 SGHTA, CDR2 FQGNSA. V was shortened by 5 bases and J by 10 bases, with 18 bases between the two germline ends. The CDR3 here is CASSPPGLHGEQFF. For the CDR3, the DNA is TGTGCCAGCAGCCCCCCAGGACTGCACGGCGAGCAGTTCTTC.

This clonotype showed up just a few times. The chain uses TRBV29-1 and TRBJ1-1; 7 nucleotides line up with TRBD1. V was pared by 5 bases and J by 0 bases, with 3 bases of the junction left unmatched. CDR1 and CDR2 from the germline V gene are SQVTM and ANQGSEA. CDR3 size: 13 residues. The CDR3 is CSVLTGMNTEAFF. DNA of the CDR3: TGCAGCGTTTTGACAGGGATGAACACTGAAGCTTTCTTT.